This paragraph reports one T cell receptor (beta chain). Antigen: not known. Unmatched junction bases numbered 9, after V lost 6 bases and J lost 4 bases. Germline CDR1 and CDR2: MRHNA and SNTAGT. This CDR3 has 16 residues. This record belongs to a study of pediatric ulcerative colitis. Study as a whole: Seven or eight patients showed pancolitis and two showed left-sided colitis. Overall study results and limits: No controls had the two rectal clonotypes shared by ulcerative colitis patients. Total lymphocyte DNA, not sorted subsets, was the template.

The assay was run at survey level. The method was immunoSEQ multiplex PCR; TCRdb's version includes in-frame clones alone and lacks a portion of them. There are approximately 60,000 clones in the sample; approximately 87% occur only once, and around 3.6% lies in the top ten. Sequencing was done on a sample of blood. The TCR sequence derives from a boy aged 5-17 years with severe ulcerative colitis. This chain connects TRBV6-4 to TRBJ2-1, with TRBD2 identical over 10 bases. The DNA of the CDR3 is TGTGCCAGCAGCCCTTTAGCGGGAGGTGGGTACAATGAGCAGTTCTTC. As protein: CASSPLAGGGYNEQFF.